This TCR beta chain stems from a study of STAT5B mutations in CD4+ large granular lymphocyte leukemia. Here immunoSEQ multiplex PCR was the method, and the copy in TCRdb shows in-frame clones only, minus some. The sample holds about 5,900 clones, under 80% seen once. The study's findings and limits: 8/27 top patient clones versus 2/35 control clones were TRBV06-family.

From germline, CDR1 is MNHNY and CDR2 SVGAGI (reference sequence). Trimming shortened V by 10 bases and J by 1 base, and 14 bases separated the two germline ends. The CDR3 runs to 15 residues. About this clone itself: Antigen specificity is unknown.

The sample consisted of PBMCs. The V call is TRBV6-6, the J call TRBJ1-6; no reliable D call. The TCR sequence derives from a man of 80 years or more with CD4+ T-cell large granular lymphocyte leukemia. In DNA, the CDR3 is TGTGCCACCAAACATGACGCATCCTATAATTCACCCCTCCACTTT. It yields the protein CATKHDASYNSPLHF.